The entry that follows covers one T cell receptor beta chain sequence. The source of the sample is a study of CD8 T cells in Susac syndrome. An input of roughly 0.45 to 1 ug of RNA was subjected to reverse transcription using random hexamers. TCRdb processed the immunoSEQ multiplex PCR reads anew with MiXCR; each CDR3 protein has one entry. The table shows about 300,000 distinct CDR3 sequences, with over 75% occurring only once. The CDR3 is made up of 16 amino acids. The specimen sequenced was CD8+ T cells from PBMCs. The chain combines TRBV21-1 with TRBJ2-2. TRBV21-1 is a listed pseudogene. The source of this sequence is a human donor with multiple sclerosis. CDR3 DNA sequence: TGTGCCAGCAGCAAAGAACGGACGGATAACACCGGGGAGCTGTTTTTT. Protein product: CASSKERTDNTGELFF.